Here is one T cell receptor (beta chain) with its context. Its antigen remains unidentified. The identical CDR3 is also encoded by other nucleotide sequences in the sample. Only Caucasian adults living in Nashville, Tennessee served as donors. Subsets obtained from CD4+ cells comprised CD45RA+ naive and CD45RA-negative memory cells. Profiled with immunoSEQ multiplex PCR; TCRdb holds only in-frame clones, not every one. The sample records around 2.1 million clones, approximately 96% being singletons. The data belong to a study of shared clonotypes between healthy human individuals. Overall study results and limits: Sharing across four donors was highest in naive CD4 (roughly 5%) and lowest in memory CD8 (roughly 0.4%).

Germline V gene sequence: CDR1 GTSNPN, CDR2 SVGIG (reference sequence). The CDR3 has 13 residues. J was trimmed by 4 bases and V by 3 bases; bases with no gene match: 1. The chain carries TRBV30 and TRBJ2-2; TRBD1 aligns across 8 bases. The receptor's source is a man in his late teens or twenties in good health. The sample consisted of naive CD4+ T cells sorted from blood. Subset here: CD45RA+ positively selected. CDR3 DNA: TGTGCCTGGAGAACAGGGGGCACCGGGGAGCTGTTTTTT. This sequence encodes CAWRTGGTGELFF.